This entry features one T cell receptor (beta chain) sequence. What it binds is unknown. This sample is drawn from a study of T-cell memory formation after mild COVID-19. About the study: There were largely donor-specific TCR clusters.

Findings and limits, study-wide: Memory sampled before infection contained some responding clones, suggesting cross-reactive memory joined.

Amplification by 5'RACE using constant-segment primers produced TCR alpha and TCR beta cDNA libraries that carried sample barcodes and UMIs. Each CDR3 protein gets one entry after TCRdb re-called the 5' RACE reads with MiXCR. This sample has fewer than 350,000 distinct CDR3 sequences, with 15% to 20% found just once. Between the trimmed V and J ends, which lost 3 bases and 5 bases, there was a span of 8 bases. The CDR3 loop spans 13 amino acids. CDR1 and CDR2 from the germline V gene are SGDLS and YYNGEE. Specimen: PBMCs or a T cell subset sorted from them (not recorded which). The clonotype originates from a man aged 18-30 years who had mild COVID-19 (a few samples of this study predate the infection). Cell type and time point are not known. The V and J genes are TRBV9 and TRBJ2-2; a weak D match, TRBD2 (5 bases). The CDR3: CASSARTTGELFF. For the CDR3, the DNA is TGTGCCAGCAGCGCCCGGACTACCGGGGAGCTGTTTTTT. Full variable domain (outside the CDR3, taken from reference TRBV9 and TRBJ2-2): DSGVTQTPKHLITATGQRVTLRCSPRSGDLSVYWYQQSLDQGLQFLIQYYNGEERAKGNILERFSAQQFPDLHSELNLSSLELGDSALYFCASSARTTGELFFGEGSRLTVL.